A selection of T cell receptor beta chains follows, all from one sample in a study of T cell repertoires in cytomegalovirus infection. TCRdb passed the reads through MiXCR, listing each CDR3 protein once. The sample has about 230,000 distinct CDR3 sequences, about 20% seen once. The sequenced sample consisted of CD8+ T cells from PBMCs. The source is a human donor in good health (CMV status not recorded). Some clones in this sample may be carry-over from other donors' samples. Both conserved end residues are trimmed from each CDR3.

v_gene,j_gene,CDR3aa
TRBV2,TRBJ1-3,ASRATEGVYGNTIY
TRBV5-1,TRBJ1-5,ASSLVPEQPQH
TRBV19,TRBJ2-7,ASSPTPYYEQY
TRBV6-2/TRBV6-3,TRBJ2-7,ASSYTYEQY
TRBV7-6,TRBJ1-1,ASSRGAGGYEAF
TRBV7-9,TRBJ2-3,ASSLPDRSTDTQY
TRBV7-8,TRBJ1-2,ASSSMTGLIRGYT
TRBV12-3/TRBV12-4,TRBJ2-5,ASAGYGETQY
TRBV28,TRBJ2-5,ASTPPETETQY
TRBV15,TRBJ2-7,ATSRGASGGSYEQY
TRBV2,TRBJ1-1,ARGDGSEAF
TRBV13,TRBJ2-2,ASSLNSANTGELF
TRBV4-1,TRBJ2-7,ASSQGRRASSYEQY
TRBV11-1,TRBJ2-2,ASSLLTNTGELF
TRBV19,TRBJ1-1,ASSILWTGLNTEAF
TRBV12-5,TRBJ1-1,ASGFSRTGPNTEAF
TRBV19,TRBJ2-3,ASSLAGRSTDTQY
TRBV29-1,TRBJ1-2,SVEPRGGYT
TRBV20-1,TRBJ2-3,SARPQAGGGTDTQY
TRBV14,TRBJ2-7,ASSPLGGAYEQY
TRBV23-1,TRBJ1-2,ASRRQAPRANYGYT
TRBV7-2,TRBJ2-3,ASSLRQGRTDTQY
TRBV7-9,TRBJ1-1,ASSLYNTEAF
TRBV6-6,TRBJ2-1,ASSYPGRYNEQF
TRBV2,TRBJ2-1,ASSENPSGSRDNEQF
TRBV28,TRBJ2-7,ATTTGGLSYEQY
TRBV6-2/TRBV6-3,TRBJ2-4,ANQQNLAKNIQY
TRBV12-3/TRBV12-4,TRBJ2-2,ASSFAPGVETGELF
TRBV7-8,TRBJ2-3,ASSDEGARTGRDTQY
TRBV9,TRBJ2-2,ASSVFGGHTSPGELF
TRBV7-8,TRBJ2-3,ASSLEGIGDTDTQY
TRBV7-9,TRBJ1-4,ASRPTGGNEKLF
TRBV9,TRBJ1-1,ASSAGTGGFEAF
TRBV9,TRBJ2-1,ASSTWGGAGNEQF
TRBV15,TRBJ1-4,ATSAGTGEEKLF
TRBV28,TRBJ2-3,AIRGVSTDTQY
TRBV7-8,TRBJ1-5,ASSDRQGDQPQH
TRBV29-1,TRBJ2-3,SVPGPTDTQY
TRBV28,TRBJ1-5,ASGRPGQPQH
TRBV7-2,TRBJ1-2,ASSLVGSAYGYT
TRBV12-5,TRBJ2-3,ASGLGGYAGDTQY
TRBV28,TRBJ1-5,ASSFYPSNQPQH
TRBV3-1,TRBJ1-1,ASSLLVRGDTEAF
TRBV29-1,TRBJ2-1,SVDERGSYNEQF
TRBV7-2,TRBJ2-1,ASSSSVGTYEQF
TRBV20-1,TRBJ2-2,SARPRPGAGELF
TRBV28,TRBJ2-3,ASSPLGDGPLTDTQY
TRBV4-1,TRBJ2-2,ASSQQFSSGELF
TRBV13,TRBJ2-2,ASSFGVNTGELF
TRBV5-1,TRBJ2-3,ASSPSGTAGGPTDTQY
TRBV7-9,TRBJ2-7,ASSLAWSAEQY
TRBV28,TRBJ1-1,ASSLGTLEAF
TRBV12-3/TRBV12-4,TRBJ2-1,ASTHSSGGLYNEQF
TRBV15,TRBJ1-5,ATSEGGWDSNQPQH